These 12 T cell receptor beta chains were all obtained from the same sample, sequenced in a study of blood T cell repertoires in COVID-19. Libraries were prepared by immunoSEQ multiplex PCR; TCRdb keeps only in-frame clonotypes and omits some of them. The sample contains approximately 400,000 clones, approximately 89% of which appear only once. The sample comprised peripheral blood. The receptor source for this set is a woman aged 45 to 65 with COVID-19, enrolled during active disease.

The chain couples TRBV3-1 (or the pseudogene TRBV3-2) to TRBJ1-1; D is unresolved. CDR3 length equals 14 residues. Trimming left V 0 bases short and J 4 bases short, with 9 bases between. The germline V gene has CDR1 LGHDT and CDR2 YNNKEL (reference sequence). This CDR3 is CASSQDLSPTEAFF. As DNA, the CDR3 is TGTGCCAGCAGCCAAGATCTAAGCCCCACTGAAGCTTTCTTT.

This clone was observed a single time. The chain couples TRBV15 to TRBJ2-2; D is uncertain. Germline CDR1 LNHNV, CDR2 YYDKDF (reference sequence). V was clipped by 1 base and J by 3 bases, with 6 bases between them. The CDR3 sequence is 14 residues long. CDR3 sequence reads: CATSRGGDTGELFF. The CDR3 DNA reads TGTGCCACCAGCAGAGGAGGCGACACCGGGGAGCTGTTTTTT.

CDR3 DNA: TGTGCCAGCAGTTTACGGAGGTTGAACACTGAAGCTTTCTTT. Encoded protein: CASSLRRLNTEAFF. The gene calls are TRBV27 and TRBJ1-1; D uncertain. Trimming left V 2 bases short and J 0 bases short, with 7 bases between. This CDR3 comprises 14 residues. Per the germline V gene, CDR1 is MNHEY and CDR2 is SMNVEV (reference sequence).

This chain links TRBV2 with TRBJ2-3; 9 bases map to TRBD1. The CDR3 runs to 17 residues. With V trimmed by 8 bases and J by 1 base, 13 bases remained unmatched. The germline V gene encodes CDR1 SNHLY and CDR2 FYNNEI. The CDR3 nucleotides read TGTGCCAGCGGGACAGGGTGGTATGCGGGGGGCACAGATACGCAGTATTTT. This translates into CASGTGWYAGGTDTQYF.

The rearrangement uses TRBV5-1 and TRBJ2-3, with TRBD2 identical over 10 bases. V gave up 5 bases and J gave up 2 bases; unmatched junction bases: 2. The CDR3 is made up of 14 amino acids. The germline gives CDR1 SGHRS, CDR2 YFSETQ. The CDR3 DNA sequence: TGCGCCAGCAGACTAGCGGGGACCACAGATACGCAGTATTTT. Amino acids: CASRLAGTTDTQYF.

The chain carries TRBV7-2 and TRBJ1-2; TRBD1 matches 11 bases. Germline V gene data show CDR1 as SGHTA and CDR2 as FQGNSA. The V segment lost 1 base and the J segment 11 bases; nucleotides outside the gene matches: 6. This CDR3 spans 14 amino acids. As DNA, the CDR3 is TGTGCCAGCAGCTTAGATGGGACAGGGGGAGGATACACCTTC. The encoded protein is CASSLDGTGGGYTF.

This clone was found once. The chain uses TRBV7-7 and TRBJ2-3, with TRBD2 identical over 7 bases. The junction had 4 bases not matched to a gene; V was cut back by 1 base and J by 3 bases. Germline V CDR1 and CDR2: SSHAT, FNYEAQ (reference sequence). This CDR3 comprises 15 residues. CDR3 nucleotide sequence: TGTGCCAGCAGCTTAGTGGGGGGGGAGACAGATACGCAGTATTTT. Translation: CASSLVGGETDTQYF.

The CDR3 is CASSSVIGGEQFF. The CDR3 DNA reads as TGTGCCAGCAGTTCCGTCATAGGGGGTGAGCAGTTCTTC. The chain combines TRBV12-3 or TRBV12-4 with TRBJ2-1; TRBD1 is a possible D gene (6 bases). This CDR3 contains 13 residues. The V end lost 4 bases, the J end lost 9 bases, and 13 bases lay between the germline ends.

This sequence joins TRBV5-8 and TRBJ1-1; perhaps TRBD1 as D (6 bases). The CDR3 has 13 amino acids. Trimming cost V 1 base and J 4 bases, with 8 bases left between them. Germline V CDR1 and CDR2: SGHTS, YDEGEE. In nucleotides, the CDR3 is TGTGCCAGCAGCTTGTCGACAGGCACTGAAGCTTTCTTT. Protein product: CASSLSTGTEAFF.

The chain recombines TRBV4-1 with TRBJ2-7; weak D call: TRBD2 (6 bases). Between the trimmed V and J ends, which lost 1 base and 0 bases, there was a span of 13 bases. The germline V gene has CDR1 MGHRA and CDR2 YSYEKL. The CDR3 totals 16 residues. CDR3 nucleotides: TGCGCCAGCAGCCAAGCGACCGGACTATCCTCCTACGAGCAGTACTTC. Translating gives CASSQATGLSSYEQYF.

CDR3 loop: CARDGETSGTNTGELFF. The CDR3 region has the DNA TGTGCCCGGGACGGAGAAACTAGCGGGACGAACACCGGGGAGCTGTTTTTT. The chain couples TRBV30 to TRBJ2-2, with TRBD2 identical over 10 bases. This CDR3 has 17 residues. Unmatched junction bases numbered 12, after V lost 8 bases and J lost 0 bases. Germline V CDR1 and CDR2: GTSNPN, SVGIG (reference sequence).

The rearrangement links TRBV19 to TRBJ1-5, with unresolved D. Per the germline V gene, CDR1 is LNHDA and CDR2 is SQIVND (reference sequence). CDR3 length: 12 residues. Trimming took 2 bases from V and 12 from J, leaving 11 bases between them. CDR3 sequence: CASSILSGDQHF. The CDR3 DNA reads TGTGCCAGTAGTATACTCTCAGGCGACCAGCATTTT. Variable domain in full (rest from reference TRBV19 and TRBJ1-5): DGGITQSPKYLFRKEGQNVTLSCEQNLNHDAMYWYRQDPGQGLRLIYYSQIVNDFQKGDIAEGYSVSREKKESFPLTVTSAQKNPTAFYLCASSILSGDQHFGDGTRLSIL.